This is a list of T cell receptor beta chains from one sample in a study of blood T cell repertoires in COVID-19. Here immunoSEQ multiplex PCR was the method, and the copy in TCRdb shows in-frame clones only, minus some. This table has around 53,000 clones, around 84% appearing once. The specimen sequenced was peripheral blood. Every receptor here comes from a man in his 70s with active COVID-19. Both conserved end residues are part of each CDR3. The D gene is left open where the match is weak. Clone size is given for some rows only: seen once, a few or many times, or a class if the clone is expanded.

V gene	clone size	J gene	D gene	CDR3 DNA	CDR3 protein
TRBV4-1	once	TRBJ2-7	NA	TGCGCCAGCAGCCAAGCGTGGGGCGTGGGTCTAGTCTACGAGCAGTACTTC	CASSQAWGVGLVYEQYF
TRBV6-2/TRBV6-3	NA	TRBJ2-1	TRBD1	TGTGCCAGCAGTAGGGACCGGACAGGGATCCATGAGCAGTTCTTC	CASSRDRTGIHEQFF
TRBV29-1	NA	TRBJ1-4	NA	TGCAGCGTTGGCGATATGCAGGGGCTGGAAAAACTGTTTTTT	CSVGDMQGLEKLFF
TRBV27	NA	TRBJ2-2	TRBD2	TGTGCCAGCGGACTAGCGGGAGTCACCGGGGAGCTGTTTTTT	CASGLAGVTGELFF
TRBV2	NA	TRBJ2-7	TRBD1	TGTGCCAGCAGTGACAGGGGGCGCGAGCAGTACTTC	CASSDRGREQYF
TRBV7-8	NA	TRBJ2-3	TRBD2	TGTGCCAGCAGCCCCCGGACTAGCGGGATAAGGGCAGATACGCAGTATTTT	CASSPRTSGIRADTQYF
TRBV7-9	few	TRBJ1-4	NA	TGTGCCAGCAGCTTAGGGGAGTATTTAGGGCTGTTTTTT	CASSLGEYLGLFF
TRBV6-5	once	TRBJ1-4	TRBD1	TGTGCCAGCAGCGACAGGGGACGTAATGAAAAACTGTTTTTT	CASSDRGRNEKLFF
TRBV7-2	NA	TRBJ2-5	TRBD2	TGTGCCAGCAGTTATGCCGGGACTAGCGGCCAAGAGACCCAGTACTTC	CASSYAGTSGQETQYF
TRBV5-3	once	TRBJ1-4	TRBD1	TGTGCCAGAAGCTTAGGGAAGGGGGCGCAGAATGAAAAACTGTTTTTT	CARSLGKGAQNEKLFF
TRBV5-6	NA	TRBJ2-5	NA	TGTGCCAGCAGCTTGGGGACAGAGAAGACCCAGTACTTC	CASSLGTEKTQYF
TRBV5-8	NA	TRBJ1-1	TRBD1	TGTGCCAGCAGCGCCTTGGCTGAAGGGGGCCCGACTGAAGCTTTCTTT	CASSALAEGGPTEAFF
TRBV18	NA	TRBJ2-1	TRBD2	TGTGCCAGCTCACCACGGGCTAGCGGGGACGAAGCGGGAGAGCAGTTCTTC	CASSPRASGDEAGEQFF
TRBV5-1	few	TRBJ2-5	TRBD1	TGCGCCAGCAGCGCCGACAGGGTAGGGCAAGAGACCCAGTACTTC	CASSADRVGQETQYF
TRBV4-1	NA	TRBJ1-2	TRBD1	TGCGCCAGCAGCCAGACAGGGGGCTTTTCCTATGGCTACACCTTC	CASSQTGGFSYGYTF
TRBV7-2	NA	TRBJ1-1	TRBD1	TGTGCCAGCAGCTTGGACAGGATTAACACTGAAGCTTTCTTT	CASSLDRINTEAFF
TRBV9	many	TRBJ1-5	NA	TGTGCCAGCAGCGTGGAGGGCGGCAATCAGCCCCAGCATTTT	CASSVEGGNQPQHF
TRBV2	once	TRBJ2-1	NA	TGTGCCAGCAGTGAAGGAGGGAACGAGCAGTTCTTC	CASSEGGNEQFF
TRBV21-1	NA	TRBJ1-5	NA	TGTGCCAGCAGCAAGGGAGGGGCGGTTAATAGCAATCAGCCCCAGCATTTT	CASSKGGAVNSNQPQHF
TRBV29-1	NA	TRBJ2-1	NA	TGCAGCGTTGGTCCGACGGGGTCCTACAATGAGCAGTTCTTC	CSVGPTGSYNEQFF
TRBV6-5	NA	TRBJ2-7	NA	TGTGCCAGCAGTCCCCCTAGCTTCGGCGAGCAGTACTTC	CASSPPSFGEQYF
TRBV27	NA	TRBJ1-4	NA	TGTGCCAGCAGTTCCTTAACCCTAAATGAAAAACTGTTTTTT	CASSSLTLNEKLFF
TRBV7-9	NA	TRBJ2-4	TRBD2	TGTGCCAGCAGTGTCGGGGGCGGGAGGGGAGAGATAGCCAAAAACATTCAGTACTTC	CASSVGGGRGEIAKNIQYF
TRBV6-4	NA	TRBJ2-1	NA	TGTGCCAGCAGTGCCACGGACAACAATGAGCAGTTCTTC	CASSATDNNEQFF
TRBV6-2/TRBV6-3	NA	TRBJ2-7	TRBD2	TGTGCCAGCAGTCCACCAGGGACTAACTCCTACGAGCAGTACTTC	CASSPPGTNSYEQYF
TRBV12-5	NA	TRBJ2-2	TRBD2	TGTGCTAGTGGTACAGGGACTAGCGGAAGAAACGATGACACCGGGGAGCTGTTTTTT	CASGTGTSGRNDDTGELFF
TRBV25-1	NA	TRBJ1-1	NA	TGTGCCAGCAGTCGTCTGAACACTGAAGCTTTCTTT	CASSRLNTEAFF
TRBV19	NA	TRBJ2-1	NA	TGTGCCAGTAGTGGAGGGGGAGGGCCCTACAATGAGCAGTTCTTC	CASSGGGGPYNEQFF
TRBV10-2	few	TRBJ1-2	NA	TGCGCCAGCGCCCCCGGGGGGGATAACTATGGCTACACCTTC	CASAPGGDNYGYTF
TRBV11-3	NA	TRBJ2-3	NA	TGTGCCAGCAGCTCCTACCTCACAGATACGCAGTATTTT	CASSSYLTDTQYF
TRBV7-8	NA	TRBJ2-1	TRBD2	TGTGCCAGCAGCTTTGGTCAAAGCGGGAAGAGGTACAATGAGCAGTTCTTC	CASSFGQSGKRYNEQFF
TRBV20-1	NA	TRBJ2-3	NA	TGCAGTGCTAGTGGGGGGGGCACCCTTAGCGGCACAGATACGCAGTATTTT	CSASGGGTLSGTDTQYF
TRBV4-2	once	TRBJ2-2	TRBD2	TGTGCCAGCAGCCGAGCCCCCTTACTAGCGGGAGCGTACACCGGGGAGCTGTTTTTT	CASSRAPLLAGAYTGELFF
TRBV6-5	NA	TRBJ2-7	NA	TGTGCCAGCAGAAAGGGCCCTCAGGGAATCTACGAGCAGTACTTC	CASRKGPQGIYEQYF
TRBV9	NA	TRBJ1-1	NA	TGTGCCAGCAGCGTATCCTTCGACACTGAAGCTTTCTTT	CASSVSFDTEAFF
TRBV5-8	once	TRBJ1-1	NA	TGTGCCAGCAGCTTGGCGGGGAAGAGCGGAGCTTTCTTT	CASSLAGKSGAFF
TRBV20-1	NA	TRBJ2-1	NA	TGCAGTGCTAGTTACCTAGCGCAAGTCTACAATGAGCAGTTCTTC	CSASYLAQVYNEQFF
TRBV5-1	NA	TRBJ2-1	NA	TGCGCCAGCAGCTTGGACAGTTACAATGAGCAGTTCTTC	CASSLDSYNEQFF
TRBV7-8	NA	TRBJ1-3	NA	TGTGCCAGCAGCCCGTACTCGGCGGGGGGAAACACCATATATTTT	CASSPYSAGGNTIYF
TRBV6-2/TRBV6-3	NA	TRBJ1-2	NA	TGTGCCAGCAGTTACCCGTCCAATTGGCAGTCATTCTATGGCTACACCTTC	CASSYPSNWQSFYGYTF
TRBV30	NA	TRBJ1-4	NA	TGTGCCTGGAGTGACGGCGGGGTAAATGAAAAACTGTTTTTT	CAWSDGGVNEKLFF
TRBV18	NA	TRBJ2-1	NA	TGTGCCAGCTCACCACGGCTAGGGGATACCCTCAATGAGCAGTTCTTC	CASSPRLGDTLNEQFF
TRBV19	NA	TRBJ1-4	TRBD1	TGTGCCAGTAGCCCGGTAGACAGGGGCACTGAAAAACTGTTTTTT	CASSPVDRGTEKLFF
TRBV4-1	NA	TRBJ2-1	NA	TGCGCCAGCAGCCCCTACCCTAAAGGGAGGCCCTCCTACAATGAGCAGTTCTTC	CASSPYPKGRPSYNEQFF
TRBV7-2	once	TRBJ2-7	NA	TGTGCCAGCAGCCCGACAGTGGGCCTTTGGCGGTACTTC	CASSPTVGLWRYF
TRBV6-5	NA	TRBJ1-2	TRBD1	TGTGCCAGCAGGGCCCCGACAGGGCGTAGCTATGGCTACACCTTC	CASRAPTGRSYGYTF